This T cell receptor beta chain is drawn from a study of blood T cells in healthy people across ages. Notes on the study in general: Samples with more naive T cells showed higher observed beta diversity. Unsorted PBMC input precluded a conclusive naive versus antigen-experienced comparison.

This CDR3 is 15 amino acids long. Germline assignment: CDR1 SGHKS and CDR2 YYEKEE (reference sequence). Samples had at least 7 million PBMCs isolated from them. A sample-barcoded 5' primer and a J-beta primer mix were used in a second PCR of roughly 7 to 12 cycles. A minimum of 2.5 million CDR3-containing paired-end reads was obtained for each sample. TCRdb re-derived calls from the 5' RACE reads in MiXCR, one entry per CDR3 protein. The sample shows roughly 1,500,000 distinct CDR3 sequences, roughly 32% of them seen only once. On this clonotype: Its antigen remains unidentified.

The TCR originated in a woman aged 25 to 45 in good health. Sequencing was done on a sample of blood. The gene calls are TRBV5-5 and TRBJ2-4; perhaps TRBD2 as D (7 bases). The J call is uncertain, as TRBJ2-7 better fits the DNA end. The CDR3 DNA is TGTGCCAGCGGATTGGGGGGGGGCATGGCTTACGAGCAGTACTTC. Its protein product is CASGLGGGMAYEQYF.